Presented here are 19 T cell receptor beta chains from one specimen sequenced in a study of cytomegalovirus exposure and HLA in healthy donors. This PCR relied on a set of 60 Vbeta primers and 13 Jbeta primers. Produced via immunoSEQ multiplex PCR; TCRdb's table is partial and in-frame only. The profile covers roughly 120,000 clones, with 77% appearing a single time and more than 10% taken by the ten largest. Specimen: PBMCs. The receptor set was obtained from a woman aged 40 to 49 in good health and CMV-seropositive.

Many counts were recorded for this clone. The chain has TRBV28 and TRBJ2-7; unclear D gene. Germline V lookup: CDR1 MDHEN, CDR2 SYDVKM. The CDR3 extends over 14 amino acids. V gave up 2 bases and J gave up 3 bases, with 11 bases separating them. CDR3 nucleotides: TGTGCCAGCAGTTTACCCCTCCGTCGCTACGAGCAGTACTTC. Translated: CASSLPLRRYEQYF.

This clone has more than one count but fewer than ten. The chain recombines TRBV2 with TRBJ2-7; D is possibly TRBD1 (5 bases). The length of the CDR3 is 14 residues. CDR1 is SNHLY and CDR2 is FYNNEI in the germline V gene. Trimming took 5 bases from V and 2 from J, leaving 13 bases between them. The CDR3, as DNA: TGTGCCAGCAGTAAGGCAGGGCCCCCCTACGAGCAGTACTTC. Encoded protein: CASSKAGPPYEQYF.

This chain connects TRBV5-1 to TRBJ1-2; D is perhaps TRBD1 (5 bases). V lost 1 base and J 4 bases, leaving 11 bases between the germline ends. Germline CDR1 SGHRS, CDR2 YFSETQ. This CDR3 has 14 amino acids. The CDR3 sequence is CASSLTGESYGYTF. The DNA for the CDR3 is TGCGCCAGCAGCTTGACGGGGGAAAGCTATGGCTACACCTTC.

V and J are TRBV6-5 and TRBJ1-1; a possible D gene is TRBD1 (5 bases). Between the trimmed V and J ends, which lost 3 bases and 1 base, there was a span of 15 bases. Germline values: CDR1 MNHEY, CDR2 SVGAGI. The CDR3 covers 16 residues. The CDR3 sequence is CASSYLGGSENTEAFF. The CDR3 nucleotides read TGTGCCAGCAGTTATCTGGGGGGGTCGGAGAACACTGAAGCTTTCTTT.

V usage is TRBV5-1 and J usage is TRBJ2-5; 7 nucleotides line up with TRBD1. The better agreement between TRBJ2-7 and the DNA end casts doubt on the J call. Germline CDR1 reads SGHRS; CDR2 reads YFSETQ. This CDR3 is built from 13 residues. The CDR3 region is CASSGTVGYEQYF. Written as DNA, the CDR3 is TGCGCCAGCTCCGGGACAGTGGGCTACGAGCAGTACTTC.

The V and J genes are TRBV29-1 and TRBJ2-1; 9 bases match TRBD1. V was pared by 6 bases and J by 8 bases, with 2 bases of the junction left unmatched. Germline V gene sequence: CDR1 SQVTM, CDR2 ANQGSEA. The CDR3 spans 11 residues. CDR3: CSVGDRDEQFF. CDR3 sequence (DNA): TGCAGCGTCGGGGACAGGGATGAGCAGTTCTTC.

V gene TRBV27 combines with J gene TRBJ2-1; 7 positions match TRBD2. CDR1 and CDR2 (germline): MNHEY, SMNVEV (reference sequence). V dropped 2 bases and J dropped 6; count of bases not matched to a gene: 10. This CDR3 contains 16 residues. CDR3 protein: CASSLLTSERPNEQFF. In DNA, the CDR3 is TGTGCCAGCAGTTTACTCACTAGCGAACGCCCCAATGAGCAGTTCTTC.

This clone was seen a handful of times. CDR3 sequence (DNA): TGCGCCAGCAGCTTGGCCGGAGCCCACGAGCAGTACTTC. It translates to CASSLAGAHEQYF. The chain links TRBV5-1 to TRBJ2-7; D is uncertain. Germline CDR1 is SGHRS and CDR2 is YFSETQ. The V end lost 0 bases, the J end lost 5 bases, and 9 bases lay between the germline ends. The CDR3 spans 13 residues.

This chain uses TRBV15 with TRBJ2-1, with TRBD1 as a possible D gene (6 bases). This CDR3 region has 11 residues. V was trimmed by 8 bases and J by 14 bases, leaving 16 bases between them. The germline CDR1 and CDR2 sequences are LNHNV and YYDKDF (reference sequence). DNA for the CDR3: TGTGCCACCGGCGACCCGAACAGGGAGTTCTTC. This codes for CATGDPNREFF.

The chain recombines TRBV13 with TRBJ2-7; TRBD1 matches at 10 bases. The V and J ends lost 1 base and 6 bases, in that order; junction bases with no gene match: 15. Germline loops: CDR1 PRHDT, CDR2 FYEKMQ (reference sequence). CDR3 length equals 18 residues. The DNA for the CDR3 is TGTGCCAGCAGCTTAGAGGTTGGGGGCGACAGGGGGCATTCCGAGCAGTACTTC. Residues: CASSLEVGGDRGHSEQYF.

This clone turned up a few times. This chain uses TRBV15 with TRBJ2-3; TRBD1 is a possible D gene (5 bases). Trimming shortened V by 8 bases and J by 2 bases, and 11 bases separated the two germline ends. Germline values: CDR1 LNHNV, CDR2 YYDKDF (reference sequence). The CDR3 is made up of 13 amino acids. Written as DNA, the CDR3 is TGTGCCACCGGGGCCTTTTCCACAGATACGCAGTATTTT. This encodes CATGAFSTDTQYF.

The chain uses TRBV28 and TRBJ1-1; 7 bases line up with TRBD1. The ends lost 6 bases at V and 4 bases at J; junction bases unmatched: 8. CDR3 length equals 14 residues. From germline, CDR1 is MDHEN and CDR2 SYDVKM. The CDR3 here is CASRKGAESTEAFF. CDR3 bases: TGTGCCAGCAGGAAGGGGGCGGAGAGCACTGAAGCTTTCTTT.

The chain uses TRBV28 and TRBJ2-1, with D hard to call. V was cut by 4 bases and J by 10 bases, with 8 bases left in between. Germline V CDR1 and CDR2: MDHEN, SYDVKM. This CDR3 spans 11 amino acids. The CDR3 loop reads CASSSGGEQFF. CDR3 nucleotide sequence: TGTGCCAGCAGTTCGGGTGGGGAGCAGTTCTTC.

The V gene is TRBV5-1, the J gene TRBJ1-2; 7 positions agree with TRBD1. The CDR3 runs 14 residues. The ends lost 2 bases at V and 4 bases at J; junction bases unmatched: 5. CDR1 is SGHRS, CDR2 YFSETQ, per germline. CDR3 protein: CASSLATGTYGYTF. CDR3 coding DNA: TGCGCCAGCAGCTTAGCGACAGGGACCTATGGCTACACCTTC. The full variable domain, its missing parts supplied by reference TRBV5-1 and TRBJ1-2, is KAGVTQTPRYLIKTRGQQVTLSCSPISGHRSVSWYQQTPGQGLQFLFEYFSETQRNKGNFPGRFSGRQFSNSRSEMNVSTLELGDSALYLCASSLATGTYGYTFGSGTRLTVV.

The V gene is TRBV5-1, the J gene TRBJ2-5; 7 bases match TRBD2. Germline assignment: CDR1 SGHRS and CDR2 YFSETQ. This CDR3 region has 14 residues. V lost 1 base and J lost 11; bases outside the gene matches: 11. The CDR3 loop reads CASSLSGGTREQYF. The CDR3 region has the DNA TGCGCCAGCAGCTTGTCGGGGGGAACTAGAGAGCAGTACTTC.

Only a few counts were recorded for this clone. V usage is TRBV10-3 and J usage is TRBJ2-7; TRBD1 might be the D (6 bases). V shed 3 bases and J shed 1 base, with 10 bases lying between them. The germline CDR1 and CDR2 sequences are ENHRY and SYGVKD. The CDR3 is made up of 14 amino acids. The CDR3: CAISEGGQSYEQYF. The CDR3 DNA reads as TGTGCCATCAGTGAAGGGGGTCAGTCCTACGAGCAGTACTTC.

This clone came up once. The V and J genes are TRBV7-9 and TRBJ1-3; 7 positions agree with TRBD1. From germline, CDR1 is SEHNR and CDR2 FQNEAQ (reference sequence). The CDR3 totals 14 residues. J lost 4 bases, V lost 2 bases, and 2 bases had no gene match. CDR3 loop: CASSLRGLGNTIYF. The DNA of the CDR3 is TGTGCCAGCAGCTTAAGGGGGCTAGGAAACACCATATATTTT.

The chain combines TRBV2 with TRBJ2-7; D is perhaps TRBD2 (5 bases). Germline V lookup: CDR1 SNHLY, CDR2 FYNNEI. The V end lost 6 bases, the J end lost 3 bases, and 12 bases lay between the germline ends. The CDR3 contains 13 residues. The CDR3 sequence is CASSAGVHYEQYF. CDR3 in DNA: TGTGCCAGCAGCGCCGGGGTTCACTACGAGCAGTACTTC.

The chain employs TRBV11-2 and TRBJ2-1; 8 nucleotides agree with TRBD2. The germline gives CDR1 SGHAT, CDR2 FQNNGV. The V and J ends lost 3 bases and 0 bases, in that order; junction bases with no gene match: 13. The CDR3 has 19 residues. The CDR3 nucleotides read TGTGCCAGCAGCTTGGTCGGGACTAGTGATAGTAGCTCCTACAATGAGCAGTTCTTC. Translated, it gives CASSLVGTSDSSSYNEQFF.